The 19 T cell receptor beta chains reported below all come from one sample, sequenced in a study of STAT5B mutations in CD4+ large granular lymphocyte leukemia (dated by TCRdb to the early 2020s). Receptor amplification or capture employed the immunoSEQ multiplex PCR assay. In TCRdb, the immuneACCESS table is reduced to in-frame sequences with V and J assigned. These tables do not hold every clone; where another copy was compared, an unresolved V gene accounts for under half, and the others remain unexplained. For this sample the table gives 32,000 or so clones, of which 87% were detected only once. The ten biggest clones cover roughly 3.3% of the sample. Sequenced material: CD4+ T cells from blood buffy coats. These receptors all stem from a human donor in good health.

This clone was observed a few times. The rearrangement joins TRBV7-3 to TRBJ2-7; no definite D call. The CDR3 is made up of 13 amino acids. V was cut by 0 bases and J by 6 bases, with 9 bases left in between. Germline loops: CDR1 SGHTA, CDR2 FQGTGA. This CDR3 is CASSLTPISEQYF. The CDR3 nucleotides read TGTGCCAGCAGCTTAACCCCAATCAGCGAGCAGTACTTC.

The rearrangement uses TRBV19 and TRBJ1-2; TRBD1 is a possible D gene (5 bases). The CDR3 contains 17 residues. Germline V lookup: CDR1 LNHDA, CDR2 SQIVND (reference sequence). V shed 5 bases and J shed 4 bases, with 23 bases lying between them. CDR3 amino acids: CASSSPIDRAGTYGYTF. CDR3 sequence (DNA): TGTGCCAGTAGTTCACCCATCGACAGAGCGGGCACCTATGGCTACACCTTC.

The chain is built from TRBV28 and TRBJ1-2; D might be TRBD1 (5 bases). Trimming cost V 8 bases and J 4 bases, with 20 bases left between them. Germline lookup yields CDR1 MDHEN and CDR2 SYDVKM. CDR3 length equals 15 residues. In DNA form, the CDR3 reads TGTGCCAGCCTAGGGGCCGATAGTTTAAGCTATGGCTACACCTTC. Residues: CASLGADSLSYGYTF.

The chain has TRBV11-3 and TRBJ2-1, with a possible D match to TRBD2 (5 bases). V was cut by 5 bases and J by 7 bases, with 21 bases left in between. Germline CDR1 SGHNT, CDR2 YENEEA. CDR3 length: 16 residues. CDR3 DNA: TGTGCCAGCAGCCGCGGTTCAGCGGCAGGAGGTAATGAGCAGTTCTTC. Translation gives CASSRGSAAGGNEQFF.

V is TRBV6-5 and J is TRBJ2-6, with D uncertain. The V gene's germline CDR1 is MNHEY and CDR2 SVGAGI. V was trimmed by 8 bases and J by 3 bases, leaving 2 bases between them. The CDR3 runs 11 residues. The CDR3 is CASRGANVLTF. The CDR3 coding sequence is TGTGCCAGCCGTGGGGCCAACGTCCTGACTTTC.

This chain connects TRBV7-2 to TRBJ2-3; 7 bases line up with TRBD2. V trimming: 6 bases; J trimming: 2 bases; junction bases outside the gene matches: 5. The germline CDR1 and CDR2 sequences are SGHTA and FQGNSA. The CDR3 is 14 residues long. As DNA, the CDR3 is TGTGCCAGCAGGCCGGGAGGACCCACAGATACGCAGTATTTT. It specifies CASRPGGPTDTQYF.

In this sample, this clone turned up once. J is TRBJ1-2 and V is TRBV4-3; D unresolved. CDR1 LGHNA and CDR2 YSLEER come from the germline V gene. Trimming took off 0 bases at V and 4 bases at J, with 12 bases between the two ends. The CDR3 totals 15 residues. CDR3 coding DNA: TGCGCCAGCAGCCAAGATAAGAACAGCGTCTATGGCTACACCTTC. It is translated as CASSQDKNSVYGYTF.

In this sample, this clone turned up a few times. The chain couples TRBV28 to TRBJ2-7; perhaps D is TRBD1 or TRBD2 (6 bases each). V lost 10 bases to trimming and J lost 3 bases, with 22 bases between them. The CDR3 extends over 15 amino acids. CDR1 MDHEN and CDR2 SYDVKM come from the germline V gene. The CDR3 DNA follows: TGTGCCACCAGCACGGGGGCCAGTCCCCTCTACGAGCAGTACTTC. This codes for CATSTGASPLYEQYF.

This chain connects TRBV5-6 to TRBJ2-6; D remains ambiguous. CDR3 length: 16 residues. Trimming removed 4 bases from V and 2 bases from J, with 13 bases in between. Looked up from germline, CDR1 is SGHDT and CDR2 is YYEEEE. DNA of the CDR3: TGTGCCAGCAGCGCGGTCCTTACCACTGGGGCCAACGTCCTGACTTTC. This translates into CASSAVLTTGANVLTF.

V gene TRBV6-6 combines with J gene TRBJ1-1, with a weak D call TRBD1 (6 bases). Germline CDR1 is MNHNY and CDR2 is SVGAGI (reference sequence). V was shortened by 6 bases and J by 0 bases, with 11 bases between the two germline ends. The CDR3 covers 14 residues. The CDR3 nucleotides read TGTGCCAGCAGCAAACAGGGTATGAACACTGAAGCTTTCTTT. Residues: CASSKQGMNTEAFF.

The chain joins TRBV7-3 to TRBJ2-2; D is unclear. Germline-derived CDR1 and CDR2 are SGHTA and FQGTGA. The CDR3 covers 12 residues. V dropped 0 bases and J dropped 4 bases, with 0 bases sitting between them. The CDR3 DNA sequence: TGTGCCAGCAGCTTAACCACCGGGGAGCTGTTTTTT. This codes for CASSLTTGELFF.

The chain has TRBV27 and TRBJ2-7; 7 bases agree with TRBD2. Germline values: CDR1 MNHEY, CDR2 SMNVEV (reference sequence). Germline trimming cut 6 bases from V and 3 bases from J; bases unmatched to any gene: 5. CDR3 length: 13 amino acids. The CDR3 DNA reads TGTGCCAGCAGCCCCGGGGGGTTCTACGAGCAGTACTTC. Protein product: CASSPGGFYEQYF.

A few counts support this clone. The CDR3 DNA is TGTGCCAGCAGTGAAAACAGGGGTAGCAATCAGCCCCAGCATTTT. Its protein product is CASSENRGSNQPQHF. The J gene is TRBJ1-5, the V gene TRBV2; TRBD1 aligns across 7 bases. The CDR3 loop spans 15 amino acids. Trimming removed 2 bases from V and 0 bases from J; junction bases left unmatched: 1. CDR1 is SNHLY, CDR2 FYNNEI, per germline. Drawing the rest from reference TRBV2 and TRBJ1-5, the complete variable domain is EPEVTQTPSHQVTQMGQEVILRCVPISNHLYFYWYRQILGQKVEFLVSFYNNEISEKSEIFDDQFSVERPDGSNFTLKIRSTKLEDSAMYFCASSENRGSNQPQHFGDGTRLSIL.

The chain joins TRBV7-2 to TRBJ2-1; D is possibly TRBD1 or TRBD2 (6 bases each). The CDR3 is made up of 16 amino acids. Trimming cost V 5 bases and J 2 bases, with 16 bases left between them. The germline gives CDR1 SGHTA, CDR2 FQGNSA. This CDR3 is CASSPPGAATYNEQFF. The CDR3 DNA sequence: TGTGCCAGCAGCCCGCCGGGGGCCGCCACCTACAATGAGCAGTTCTTC. The whole variable domain, remainder taken from reference TRBV7-2 and TRBJ2-1, is GAGVSQSPSNKVTEKGKDVELRCDPISGHTALYWYRQSLGQGLEFLIYFQGNSAPDKSGLPSDRFSAERTGGSVSTLTIQRTQQEDSAVYLCASSPPGAATYNEQFFGPGTRLTVL.

This clone occurred once. J is TRBJ2-7 and V is TRBV9; TRBD1 might be the D (6 bases). The CDR3 sequence is 15 residues long. The germline V gene has CDR1 SGDLS and CDR2 YYNGEE. The V end was cut by 2 bases, the J end by 2 bases, with 14 bases between. The CDR3 loop is CASSVQSGTPYEQYF. The CDR3 DNA reads as TGTGCCAGCAGCGTTCAATCCGGGACACCCTACGAGCAGTACTTC.

Details on this clone: This specimen includes other DNA sequences encoding the same CDR3. The chain links TRBV9 to TRBJ2-2, with D hard to call. V shed 0 bases and J shed 3 bases, with 0 bases lying between them. The germline gives CDR1 SGDLS, CDR2 YYNGEE. The CDR3 runs 12 residues. The CDR3: CASSVDTGELFF. For the CDR3, the DNA is TGTGCCAGCAGCGTAGACACCGGGGAGCTGTTTTTT.

The V gene is TRBV5-1, the J gene TRBJ2-7; D ambiguous. Trimming shortened V by 2 bases and J by 6 bases, and 6 bases separated the two germline ends. The CDR3 has 11 residues. Germline V gene data show CDR1 as SGHRS and CDR2 as YFSETQ. The CDR3 sequence is CASSFNTEQYF. CDR3 sequence (DNA): TGCGCCAGCAGCTTCAACACCGAGCAGTACTTC.

This sequence joins TRBV10-1 and TRBJ2-7, with 11 bases aligning to TRBD1. The V and J ends lost 6 bases and 4 bases, in that order; junction bases with no gene match: 8. Germline V gives CDR1 WNHNN, CDR2 SYGVQD (reference sequence). This CDR3 is built from 15 residues. In DNA, the CDR3 is TGCGCCAGCAGCCCAGGGGGGACAGGGGGTTACGAGCAGTACTTC. Its translation is CASSPGGTGGYEQYF.

The rearrangement joins TRBV27 to TRBJ2-7; D tentatively fits TRBD1 or TRBD2 (5 bases each). The CDR3 sequence is 14 residues long. Germline lookup yields CDR1 MNHEY and CDR2 SMNVEV (reference sequence). The V end was cut by 3 bases, the J end by 3 bases, with 12 bases between. This CDR3 reads CASSFQGRSYEQYF. Written as DNA, the CDR3 is TGTGCCAGCAGTTTCCAGGGACGGAGCTACGAGCAGTACTTC.